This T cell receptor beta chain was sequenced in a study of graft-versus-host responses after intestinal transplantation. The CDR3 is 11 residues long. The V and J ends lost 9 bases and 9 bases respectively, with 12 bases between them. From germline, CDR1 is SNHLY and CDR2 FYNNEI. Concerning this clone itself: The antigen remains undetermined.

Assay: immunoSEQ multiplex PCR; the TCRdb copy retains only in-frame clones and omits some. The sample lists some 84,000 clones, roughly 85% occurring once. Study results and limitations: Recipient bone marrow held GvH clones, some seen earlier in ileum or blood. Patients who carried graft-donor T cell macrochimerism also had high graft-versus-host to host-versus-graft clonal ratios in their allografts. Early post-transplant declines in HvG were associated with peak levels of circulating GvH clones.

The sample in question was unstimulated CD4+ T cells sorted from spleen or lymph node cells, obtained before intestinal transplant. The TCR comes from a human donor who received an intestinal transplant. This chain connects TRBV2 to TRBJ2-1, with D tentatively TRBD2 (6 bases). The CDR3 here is CASSLGSEQFF. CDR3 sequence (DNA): TGTGCCAGTTCCCTCGGGAGTGAGCAGTTCTTC.